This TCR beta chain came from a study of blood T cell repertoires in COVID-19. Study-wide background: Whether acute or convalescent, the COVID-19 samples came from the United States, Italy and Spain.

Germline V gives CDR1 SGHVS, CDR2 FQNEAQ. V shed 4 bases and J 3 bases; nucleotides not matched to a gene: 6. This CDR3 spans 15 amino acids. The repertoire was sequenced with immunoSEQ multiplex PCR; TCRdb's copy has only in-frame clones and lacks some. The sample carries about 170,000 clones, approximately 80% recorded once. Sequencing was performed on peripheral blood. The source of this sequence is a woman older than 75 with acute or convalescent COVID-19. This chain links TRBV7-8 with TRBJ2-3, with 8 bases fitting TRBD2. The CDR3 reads CASSSREGETDTQYF. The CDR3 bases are TGTGCCAGCAGCTCCCGGGAGGGGGAAACAGATACGCAGTATTTT.